This TCR beta chain was identified during a study of shared clonotypes between healthy human individuals. Concerning this clone: What it recognizes is unknown.

Study observations and caveats: The genetic and exposure-history diversity represented was limited by few donors.

Between the trimmed V and J ends, which lost 0 bases and 4 bases, there was a span of 12 bases. Germline V lookup: CDR1 SGHAT, CDR2 FQNNGV. CDR3 length equals 15 residues. This table comes from immunoSEQ multiplex PCR, and its TCRdb copy is limited to in-frame clones, with some not included. The data contain about a million clones, 70% to 85% of them singletons. Source material: memory CD4+ T cells from PBMCs. Subset indicated: CD45RA-negative fraction. This chain joins TRBV11-2 and TRBJ2-5; D is perhaps TRBD2 (5 bases). The origin of this receptor is a young man in good health. Some clones in this sample may be carry-over from other donors' samples. The CDR3 DNA reads TGTGCCAGCAGCTTAGATCTTGGAGGAGGAGAGACCCAGTACTTC. It yields the protein CASSLDLGGGETQYF.